What follows is one TCR beta chain and its context. What it binds is unknown. Control samples came 1 year after myeloablative marrow transplants with methotrexate plus calcineurin inhibitor. The data were produced by immunoSEQ multiplex PCR, yet TCRdb's version contains in-frame clones alone and is incomplete. The sample contains approximately 15,000 clones, 70% to 90% of which appear only once. Per germline, CDR1 SNHLY and CDR2 FYNNEI. With 6 bases clipped from V and 7 bases from J, the junction kept 7 bases outside the gene matches. This CDR3 region has 14 residues. The data stem from a study of T cells after posttransplantation cyclophosphamide. Broader study findings: TRB overlap between skin or GI tissue T cells and blood was limited.

This clonotype was sampled from a male patient in his thirties who received an allogeneic stem cell transplant from an unrelated donor, was CMV-positive, and had acute and chronic GVHD. Among the T cells, some may be from the graft donor. The V call is TRBV2, the J call TRBJ2-1; 9 bases fit TRBD2. Sequencing used PBMCs, obtained approximately 64 weeks after allogeneic stem cell transplant with calcineurin inhibitor and methotrexate. CDR3 coding DNA: TGTGCCAGCAGCCGGCGGGAGGGCTGGAATGAGCAGTTCTTC. Its protein product is CASSRREGWNEQFF.